This T cell receptor beta chain was observed in a study of T-cell memory formation after mild COVID-19. Overall study findings and caveats: Certain responding clones were present in pre-infection memory, suggesting participation of cross-reactive memory. Among contracting clones, CD4+ were mainly CM/EM and CD8+ enriched in EMRA. Later expanders leaned toward CD4+, whereas clones contracting from day 15 to 85 were balanced CD4/CD8. SARS-CoV-2 specificity was not confirmed for second-wave clones peaking on day 37.

TCRdb passed the 5' RACE reads through MiXCR, listing each CDR3 protein once. Among about 430,000 distinct CDR3 sequences listed, around 24% were seen once. With regard to this clonotype: The antigen is undetermined.

Sequencing was performed on PBMCs or a T cell subset sorted from them (not recorded which). This clonotype originated in an adult woman who had mild COVID-19 (a few samples of this study predate the infection). Cell type and time point are not known.

CDR3 protein: CASSPRLAVGEKLFF. The CDR3 region has the DNA TGTGCCAGCAGCCCCCGTCTCGCGGTTGGTGAAAAACTGTTTTTT. V is TRBV7-8 and J is TRBJ1-4; no clear D gene. V was trimmed by 5 bases and J by 7 bases, leaving 17 bases between them. Per germline, CDR1 SGHVS and CDR2 FQNEAQ. The CDR3 totals 15 residues.